Included here is one T cell receptor beta chain sequence, with context. The data were taken from a study of cytomegalovirus exposure and HLA in healthy donors. J was trimmed by 3 bases and V by 3 bases; bases with no gene match: 15. The CDR3 length is 18 residues. The germline gives CDR1 LNHNV, CDR2 YYDKDF (reference sequence). PCR employed 60 Vbeta and 13 Jbeta primers. Original handling: Roughly 11 million of the about 80 million unique TCR beta chains counted in a later analysis were shared. Produced via immunoSEQ multiplex PCR; TCRdb's table is partial and in-frame only. The D gene and trimming were derived from the DNA, and the V and J assignments and clone size from that table. The sample records under 150,000 clones, about 80% being singletons.

This sequence originates from a girl aged 2-9 years in good health and CMV-seronegative. The specimen was PBMCs. V and J are TRBV15 and TRBJ2-7; 9 positions agree with TRBD1. CDR3 sequence reads: CATSSDRGEIPTIYEQYF. CDR3 in DNA: TGTGCCACCAGCAGTGACAGGGGGGAAATCCCCACAATCTACGAGCAGTACTTC.